This is a list of T cell receptor beta chains from one sample in a study of blood T cell repertoires in COVID-19. Sequencing was performed with immunoSEQ multiplex PCR; in TCRdb, only in-frame clones are kept and a portion is missing. The table lists more than 400,000 clones, approximately 83% of them singletons, with about 3.2% in the top ten. The material sequenced was peripheral blood. Every receptor here comes from a human donor in a cohort sampled during active COVID-19. The CDR3 runs from the conserved cysteine through the conserved F or W. The D gene is left open where the match is weak. Expanded clones are given a class, and other clones once, few, many or no size at all.

J gene,D gene,clone size,V gene,CDR3 DNA,CDR3 protein
TRBJ2-1,TRBD2,-,TRBV15,TGTGCCACCAGCAGAGGGGCTAGCGGGAACTACAATGAGCAGTTCTTC,CATSRGASGNYNEQFF
TRBJ1-2,TRBD1,-,TRBV7-2,TGTGCCAGCAGCTTAAAGACAGGGGGCGGGTATGGCTACACCTTC,CASSLKTGGGYGYTF
TRBJ1-2,-,-,TRBV5-1,TGCGCCAGCAGCTTCTACAGGGAAGGAGATGGCTACACCTTC,CASSFYREGDGYTF
TRBJ1-4,-,-,TRBV5-1,TGCGCCAGCAGCACAACGGGGGCTAATGAAAAACTGTTTTTT,CASSTTGANEKLFF
TRBJ1-2,-,-,TRBV9,TGTGCCAGCAGCGTAGTTCCCGCAGGGGCCATCTATGGCTACACCTTC,CASSVVPAGAIYGYTF
TRBJ2-7,TRBD2,-,TRBV5-1,TGCGCCAGCAGCCCCCGACTAGCTACCTACGAGCAGTACTTC,CASSPRLATYEQYF
TRBJ2-3,-,-,TRBV5-6,TGTGCCAGCAGCTTGCCTCTTGGCAGGTCAGATACGCAGTATTTT,CASSLPLGRSDTQYF
TRBJ2-3,TRBD1,-,TRBV19,TGTGCCAGTAGTGCTCGTCGGACAGGGGGGACAGATACGCAGTATTTT,CASSARRTGGTDTQYF
TRBJ1-5,-,-,TRBV1,TGCACCAGCACCCAATGGACAGTCTCCCAGCCCCAGCATTTT,CTSTQWTVSQPQHF
TRBJ1-3,TRBD1,-,TRBV5-1,TGCGCCAGCAGCCCTGGGACAGGGGGAAACACCATATATTTT,CASSPGTGGNTIYF
TRBJ2-2,TRBD2,-,TRBV5-4,TGTGCCAGCAGCCTTAACCCGGGACTAGCGGGAGGAGCCGGGGAGCTGTTTTTT,CASSLNPGLAGGAGELFF
TRBJ2-3,TRBD2,once,TRBV7-9,TGTGCCAGCAGGCCGACTAGCGGAAGCACAGATACGCAGTATTTT,CASRPTSGSTDTQYF
TRBJ2-7,-,-,TRBV7-2,TGTGCCAGCAGCTTTGTGGGAGGTCCCTCCTACGAGCAGTACTTC,CASSFVGGPSYEQYF
TRBJ2-3,TRBD2,-,TRBV2,TGTGCCAGCAGGGGACTAGCGACAGATACGCAGTATTTT,CASRGLATDTQYF
TRBJ2-5,TRBD2,-,TRBV5-4,TGTGCCAGCAGCTTGACCCGGGAGGGTCGGTTGGCCCAGTACTTC,CASSLTREGRLAQYF
TRBJ2-7,-,-,TRBV18,TGTGCCAGCTCGCCATCAGGGCGGATAACCTACGAGCAGTACTTC,CASSPSGRITYEQYF
TRBJ1-3,-,once,TRBV11-2,TGTGCCAGCACCCCCAGCTCTGGAAACACCATATATTTT,CASTPSSGNTIYF
TRBJ1-3,-,-,TRBV4-2,TGTGCCAGCAGCCAAGTAGGGGGACACATCTCTGGAAACACCATATATTTT,CASSQVGGHISGNTIYF
TRBJ1-1,-,-,TRBV12-3/TRBV12-4,TGTGCCAGCAATGAAGGGGGTGGGACTGAAGCTTTCTTT,CASNEGGGTEAFF
TRBJ1-5,-,few,TRBV7-9,TGTGCCAGCAGCTTAGGCGGGGGGTACAATCAGCCCCAGCATTTT,CASSLGGGYNQPQHF
TRBJ2-1,TRBD1,-,TRBV27,TGTGCCAGCAGTCCGCGACAGGGGAATGAGCAGTTCTTC,CASSPRQGNEQFF
TRBJ1-6,-,once,TRBV7-2,TGTGCCAGCAGCCGGTTTTCCGTCGCAGGGGAGAATTCACCCCTCCACTTT,CASSRFSVAGENSPLHF
TRBJ2-1,TRBD1,-,TRBV11-2,TGTGCCAGCAGCTCACAGGGGCGAAACCCCAGCTCCTACAATGAGCAGTTCTTC,CASSSQGRNPSSYNEQFF
TRBJ2-5,-,-,TRBV7-9,TGTGCCAGCAGCTTTCGGGAACGGGAGACCCAGTACTTC,CASSFRERETQYF
TRBJ1-1,TRBD1,-,TRBV15,TGTGCCACCAGCAGAGATGCGGACAGGGGGAACACTGAAGCTTTCTTT,CATSRDADRGNTEAFF
TRBJ2-7,-,-,TRBV6-5,TGTGCCAGCAGTTCCGGGATTCACTACGAGCAGTACTTC,CASSSGIHYEQYF
TRBJ1-2,-,-,TRBV6-5,TGTGCCACTCGACCTTACAGGGAAGAGGGCTACACCTTC,CATRPYREEGYTF
TRBJ2-1,TRBD2,-,TRBV30,TGTGCCTGGAGTGTGTGGGAGGGATTGAATGAGCAGTTCTTC,CAWSVWEGLNEQFF
TRBJ1-1,-,few,TRBV30,TGTGCCTGGAGTGTATCCCTCAGGGTTTCGAACACTGAAGCTTTCTTT,CAWSVSLRVSNTEAFF
TRBJ2-3,-,-,TRBV19,TGTGCCAGTAGTCTCCGGACAAGCACAGATACGCAGTATTTT,CASSLRTSTDTQYF
TRBJ1-2,-,-,TRBV19,TGTGCCAGTAGTACTTTCCCACAGGGCCCTGGTAACTATGGCTACACCTTC,CASSTFPQGPGNYGYTF
TRBJ2-7,-,once,TRBV19,TGTGCCAGTAGTATACGGGAGAGGGAAGGGGAGCAGTACTTC,CASSIREREGEQYF
TRBJ1-5,TRBD1,-,TRBV12-5,TGTGCTAGTGGTTCAGACGGGACAGATAGCAATCAGCCCCAGCATTTT,CASGSDGTDSNQPQHF
TRBJ1-6,TRBD1,once,TRBV3-1/TRBV3-2,TGTGCCAGCCGGGGACAGGGCGAGAATTCACCCCTCCACTTT,CASRGQGENSPLHF
TRBJ1-5,-,-,TRBV2,TGTGCCAGCAGTGATGTGGCACAGCAGCCCCAGCATTTT,CASSDVAQQPQHF
TRBJ2-1,-,-,TRBV21-1,TGTGCCAGCAGCAAAAGGGCGGGTAGCTCCTACAATGAGCAGTTCTTC,CASSKRAGSSYNEQFF
TRBJ1-6,-,-,TRBV3-1/TRBV3-2,TGTGCCAGCAGCCGAATACAGGGACAAGAATCACCCCTCCACTTT,CASSRIQGQESPLHF
TRBJ1-4,TRBD1,-,TRBV5-1,TGCGCCAGCAGCTTCACAGGGGAAGGGGAAAAACTGTTTTTT,CASSFTGEGEKLFF
TRBJ1-1,-,-,TRBV4-1,TGCGCCAGCAGCCAAGATCCCGCGAACTTCCAGAACACTGAAGCTTTCTTT,CASSQDPANFQNTEAFF
TRBJ1-2,-,-,TRBV4-2,TGTGCCAGCAGCCAAGAGAGCAGGGATTATAACTATGGCTACACCTTC,CASSQESRDYNYGYTF
TRBJ2-3,TRBD2,-,TRBV25-1,TGTGCCAGCAGTCGTCCTAGCGGGAGTTCAGATACGCAGTATTTT,CASSRPSGSSDTQYF
TRBJ1-2,-,-,TRBV7-6,TGTGCCAGTCGTCGCTCGACAGCCTTGGAAGACGGCTACACCTTC,CASRRSTALEDGYTF
TRBJ1-2,TRBD1,-,TRBV15,TGTGCCACCAGCAGAGCCCTTGACAGGGAGTATGGCTACACCTTC,CATSRALDREYGYTF
TRBJ1-1,-,once,TRBV7-9,TGTGCTCTATCAGAGGCGGGTGGGAACACTGAAGCTTTCTTT,CALSEAGGNTEAFF
TRBJ2-3,-,-,TRBV29-1,TGCAGCGTTGAAGATGCCACGAGAAGCCCAGATACGCAGTATTTT,CSVEDATRSPDTQYF
TRBJ1-1,TRBD1,-,TRBV3-1/TRBV3-2,TGTGCCAGCAGCCCCAGACTCAGGGGGTGGGCGAACACTGAAGCTTTCTTT,CASSPRLRGWANTEAFF
TRBJ1-4,-,-,TRBV30,TGTGCCTGGACCCTAGCGGGCTCAGTTAATGAAAAACTGTTTTTT,CAWTLAGSVNEKLFF
TRBJ1-2,TRBD1,-,TRBV7-6,TGTGCCAGCAGCTTAGGGCCAGGGGGGCGAGCCAACTATGGCTACACCTTC,CASSLGPGGRANYGYTF
TRBJ1-2,TRBD1,once,TRBV7-9,TGTGCCAGCTCGGCGATGAGGACAGGCACCTATGGCTACACCTTC,CASSAMRTGTYGYTF
TRBJ2-7,TRBD1,-,TRBV9,TGTGCCAGCAGCGGTCTAGGGGGCTCATACGAGCAGTACTTC,CASSGLGGSYEQYF
TRBJ1-6,TRBD1,-,TRBV9,TGTGCCAGCAACACAGGGGAAAGCTCCTATAATTCACCCCTCCACTTT,CASNTGESSYNSPLHF
TRBJ2-7,TRBD1,-,TRBV11-2,TGTGCCAGCAGCTTAGATCGGGGACAGGGGTACGAGCAGTACTTC,CASSLDRGQGYEQYF
TRBJ1-6,TRBD1,-,TRBV30,TGTGCCTGGGATGGACAGGGAAGTTCACCCCTCCACTTT,CAWDGQGSSPLHF
TRBJ2-3,-,-,TRBV9,TGTGCCAGCAGCGTAGCCCCTGCGCCTCTAGCGGATACGCAGTATTTT,CASSVAPAPLADTQYF
TRBJ2-1,TRBD2,-,TRBV7-8,TGTGCCAGCAGCCTAGGGACTAGCGGGAGGCAAAGGTTGATTGGGAATGAGCAGTTCTTC,CASSLGTSGRQRLIGNEQFF
TRBJ2-1,-,-,TRBV7-9,TGTGCCAGCAGCCCCGTATTTCTCAATGAGCAGTTCTTC,CASSPVFLNEQFF
TRBJ1-1,TRBD1,-,TRBV28,TGTGCCAGCAGTCCGTACAGGGGGAACACTGAAGCTTTCTTT,CASSPYRGNTEAFF
TRBJ2-3,-,-,TRBV5-4,TGTGCCAGCAGCTTGCAGGGCAGGACCCCAGATACGCAGTATTTT,CASSLQGRTPDTQYF
TRBJ2-5,TRBD2,-,TRBV7-2,TGTGCCAGCAGCTTCAGGCTAGCGGGAGGGGCGGAGACCCAGTACTTC,CASSFRLAGGAETQYF